The T cell receptor (beta chain) described here comes from a study of identical twins. Ten or more counts support this clonotype. The antigen is not known. Study-level findings and limits: There was more out-of-frame TCR alpha sharing in monozygotic twins than models estimated. Findings depended on cross-sectional statistics rather than tracking the same donors. Sequences that were beta out-of-frame showed weaker excess twin sharing.

TCRdb reprocessed the 5' RACE reads via MiXCR and lists one record per CDR3 protein. This table holds under 250,000 distinct CDR3 sequences, approximately 9% found once. In every case, the donor was a healthy Caucasian. What was sequenced was memory (CD45RO+) T cells sorted from blood. This TCR came from a woman aged 18-30 years in good health.

In DNA form, the CDR3 reads TGTGCCAGCAATAGCGGTGGGGATACGCAGTATTTT. Its translation: CASNSGGDTQYF. V usage is TRBV2 and J usage is TRBJ2-3; TRBD2 might be the D (6 bases). In germline, CDR1 is SNHLY, CDR2 FYNNEI. V lost 7 bases and J lost 6, with 11 bases in between. The CDR3 is made up of 12 amino acids.